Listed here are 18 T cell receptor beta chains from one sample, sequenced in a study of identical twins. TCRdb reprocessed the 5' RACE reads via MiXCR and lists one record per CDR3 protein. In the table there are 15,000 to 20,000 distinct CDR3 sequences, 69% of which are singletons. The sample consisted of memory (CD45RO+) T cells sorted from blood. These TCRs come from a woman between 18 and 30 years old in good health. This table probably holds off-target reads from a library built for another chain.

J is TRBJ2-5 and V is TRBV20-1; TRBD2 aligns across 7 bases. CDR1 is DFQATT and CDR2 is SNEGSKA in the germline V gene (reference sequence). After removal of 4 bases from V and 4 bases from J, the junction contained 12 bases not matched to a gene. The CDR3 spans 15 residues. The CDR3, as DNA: TGCAGTGCTACCCCCGGGACTATAGTAGGAGAGACCCAGTACTTC. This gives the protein CSATPGTIVGETQYF.

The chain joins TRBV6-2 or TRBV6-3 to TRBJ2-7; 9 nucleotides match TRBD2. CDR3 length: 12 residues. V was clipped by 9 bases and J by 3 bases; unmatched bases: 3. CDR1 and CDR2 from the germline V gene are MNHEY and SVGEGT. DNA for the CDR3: TGTGCCAGTAGCGGGAGTGGCTACGAGCAGTACTTC. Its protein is CASSGSGYEQYF.

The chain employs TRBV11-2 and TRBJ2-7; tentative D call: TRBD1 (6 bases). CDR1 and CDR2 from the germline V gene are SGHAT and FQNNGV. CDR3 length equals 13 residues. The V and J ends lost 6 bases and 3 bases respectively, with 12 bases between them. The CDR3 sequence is CASRSVRGYEQYF. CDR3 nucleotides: TGTGCCAGCAGGTCGGTCAGGGGCTACGAGCAGTACTTC.

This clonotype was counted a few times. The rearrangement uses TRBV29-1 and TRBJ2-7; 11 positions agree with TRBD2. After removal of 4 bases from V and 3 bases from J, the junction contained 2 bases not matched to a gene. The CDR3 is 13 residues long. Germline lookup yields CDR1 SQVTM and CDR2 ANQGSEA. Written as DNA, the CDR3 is TGCAGCGTTGGGGGGACTAGCGGCTACGAGCAGTACTTC. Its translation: CSVGGTSGYEQYF.

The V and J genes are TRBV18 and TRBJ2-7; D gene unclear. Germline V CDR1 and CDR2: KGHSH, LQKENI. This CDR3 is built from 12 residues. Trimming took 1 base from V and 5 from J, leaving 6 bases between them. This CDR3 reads CASSPLTDEQYF. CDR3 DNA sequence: TGTGCCAGCTCACCACTTACGGACGAGCAGTACTTC.

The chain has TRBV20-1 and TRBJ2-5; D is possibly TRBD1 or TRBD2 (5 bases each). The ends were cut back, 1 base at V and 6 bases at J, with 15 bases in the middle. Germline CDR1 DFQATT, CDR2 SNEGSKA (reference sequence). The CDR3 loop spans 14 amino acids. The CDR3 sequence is CSARGAGTEKTQYF. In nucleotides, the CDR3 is TGCAGTGCTAGAGGGGCAGGGACGGAAAAGACCCAGTACTTC.

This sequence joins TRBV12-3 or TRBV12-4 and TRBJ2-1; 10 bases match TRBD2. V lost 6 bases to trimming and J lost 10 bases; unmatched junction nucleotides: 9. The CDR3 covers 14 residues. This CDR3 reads CASSPIAGGGEQFF. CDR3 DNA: TGTGCCAGCAGCCCGATAGCGGGAGGAGGAGAGCAGTTCTTC.

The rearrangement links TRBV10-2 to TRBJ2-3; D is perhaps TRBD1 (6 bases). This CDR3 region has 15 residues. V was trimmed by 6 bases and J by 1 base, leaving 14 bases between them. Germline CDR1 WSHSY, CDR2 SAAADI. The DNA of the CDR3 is TGCGCCAGCAGCGAAGACAGGTTTCGCACAGATACGCAGTATTTT. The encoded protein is CASSEDRFRTDTQYF.

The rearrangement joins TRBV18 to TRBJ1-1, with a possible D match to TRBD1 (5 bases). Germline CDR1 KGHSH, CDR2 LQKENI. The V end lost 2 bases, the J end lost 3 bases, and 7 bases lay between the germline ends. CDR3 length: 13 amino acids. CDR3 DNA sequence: TGTGCCAGCTCACCAACCAGGGACACTGAAGCTTTCTTT. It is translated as CASSPTRDTEAFF.

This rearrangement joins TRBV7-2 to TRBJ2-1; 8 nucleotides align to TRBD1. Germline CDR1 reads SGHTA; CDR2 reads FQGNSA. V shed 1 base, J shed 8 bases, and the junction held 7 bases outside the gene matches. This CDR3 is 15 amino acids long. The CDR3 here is CASSLGRGQSYEQFF. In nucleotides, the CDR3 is TGTGCCAGCAGCTTAGGCAGGGGGCAGAGCTATGAGCAGTTCTTC.

The CDR3 sequence is CASSYRGTGELFF. CDR3 nucleotide sequence: TGTGCCAGTAGTTACAGGGGCACCGGGGAGCTGTTTTTT. The chain is built from TRBV19 and TRBJ2-2, with TRBD1 matching over 7 bases. Trimming took 5 bases from V and 4 from J; bases not matched to a gene: 1. The CDR3 runs 13 residues. The germline V gene encodes CDR1 LNHDA and CDR2 SQIVND (reference sequence).

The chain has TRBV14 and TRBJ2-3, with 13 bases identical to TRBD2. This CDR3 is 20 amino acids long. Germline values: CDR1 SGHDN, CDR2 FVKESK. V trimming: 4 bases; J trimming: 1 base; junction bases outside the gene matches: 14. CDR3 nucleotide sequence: TGTGCCAGCAGCCGCCGACTAGCGGGAGGTCCTACTTCTGGCACAGATACGCAGTATTTT. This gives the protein CASSRRLAGGPTSGTDTQYF.

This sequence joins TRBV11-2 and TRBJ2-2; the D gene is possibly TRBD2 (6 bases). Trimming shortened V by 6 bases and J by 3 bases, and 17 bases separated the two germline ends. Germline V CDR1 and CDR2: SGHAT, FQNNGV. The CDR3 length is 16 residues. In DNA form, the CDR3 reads TGTGCCAGCAGACGCTCCGGGACTGGCCACACCGGGGAGCTGTTTTTT. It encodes CASRRSGTGHTGELFF.

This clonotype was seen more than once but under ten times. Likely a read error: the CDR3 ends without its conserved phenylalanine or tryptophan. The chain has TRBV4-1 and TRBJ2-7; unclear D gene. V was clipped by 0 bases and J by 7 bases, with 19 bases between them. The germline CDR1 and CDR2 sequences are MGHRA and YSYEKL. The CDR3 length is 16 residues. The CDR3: CASSQDGQSFPIEQYI. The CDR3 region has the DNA TGCGCCAGCAGCCAAGATGGTCAGTCCTTCCCCATAGAGCAGTACATC.

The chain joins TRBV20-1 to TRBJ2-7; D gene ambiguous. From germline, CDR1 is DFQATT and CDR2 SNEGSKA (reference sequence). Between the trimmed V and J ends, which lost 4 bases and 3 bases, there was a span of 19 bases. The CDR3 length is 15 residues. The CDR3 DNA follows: TGCAGTGCTACACACCCCTCTCCGGAGAACTACGAGCAGTACTTC. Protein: CSATHPSPENYEQYF.

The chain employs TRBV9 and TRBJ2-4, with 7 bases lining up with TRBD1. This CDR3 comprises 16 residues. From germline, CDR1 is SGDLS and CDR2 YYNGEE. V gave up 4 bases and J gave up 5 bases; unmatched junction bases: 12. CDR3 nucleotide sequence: TGTGCCAGCAGCCCGTCGGGACAGTCACAACAAAACATTCAGTACTTC. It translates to CASSPSGQSQQNIQYF.

CDR3 in amino acids: CASSPGTYEQYF. CDR3 nucleotides: TGTGCCAGCAGCCCCGGGACATACGAGCAGTACTTC. The chain joins TRBV3-1 to TRBJ2-7, with TRBD1 as a possible D gene (6 bases). CDR3 length: 12 amino acids. Germline values: CDR1 LGHDT, CDR2 YNNKEL (reference sequence). Trimming took 4 bases from V and 4 from J, leaving 8 bases between them.

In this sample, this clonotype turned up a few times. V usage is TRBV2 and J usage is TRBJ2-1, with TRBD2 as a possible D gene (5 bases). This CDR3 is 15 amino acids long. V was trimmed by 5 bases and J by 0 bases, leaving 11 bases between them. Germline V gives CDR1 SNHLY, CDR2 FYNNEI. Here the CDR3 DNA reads TGTGCCAGCAGTCTCGAGCGGAGCTCCTACAATGAGCAGTTCTTC. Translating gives CASSLERSSYNEQFF.